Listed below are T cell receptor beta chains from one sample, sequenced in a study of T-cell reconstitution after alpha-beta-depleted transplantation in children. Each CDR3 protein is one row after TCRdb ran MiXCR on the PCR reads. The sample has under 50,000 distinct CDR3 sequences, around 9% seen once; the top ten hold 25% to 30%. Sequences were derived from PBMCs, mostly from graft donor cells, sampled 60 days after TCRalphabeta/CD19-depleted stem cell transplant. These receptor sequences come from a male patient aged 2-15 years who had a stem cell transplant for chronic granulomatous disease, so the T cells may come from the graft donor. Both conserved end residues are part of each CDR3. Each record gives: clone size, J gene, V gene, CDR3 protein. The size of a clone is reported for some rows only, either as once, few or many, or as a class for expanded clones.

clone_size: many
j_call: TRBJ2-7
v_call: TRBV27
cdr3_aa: CASSFGGGAPYEQYF

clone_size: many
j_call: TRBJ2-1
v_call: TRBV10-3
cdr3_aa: CAISALLAGGNEQFF

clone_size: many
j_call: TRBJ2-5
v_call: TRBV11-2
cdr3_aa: CASSLVWTPLTGVETQYF

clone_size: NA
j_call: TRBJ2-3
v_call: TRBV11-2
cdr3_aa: CASSPGAKELVRTDTQYF

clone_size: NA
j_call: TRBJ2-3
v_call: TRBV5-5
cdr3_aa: CASSLRAGLLDTQYF

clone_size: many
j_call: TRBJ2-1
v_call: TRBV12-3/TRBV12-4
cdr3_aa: CASSLAGGHNEQFF

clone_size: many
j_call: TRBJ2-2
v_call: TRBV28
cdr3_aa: CASRGETVTGELFF

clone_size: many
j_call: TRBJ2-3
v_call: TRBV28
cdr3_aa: CASSSQRLAGVGDTQYF

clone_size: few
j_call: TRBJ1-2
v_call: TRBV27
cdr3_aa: CASSPGQNYGYTF

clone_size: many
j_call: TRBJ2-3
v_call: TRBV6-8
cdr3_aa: CASRGTPFSDTQYF

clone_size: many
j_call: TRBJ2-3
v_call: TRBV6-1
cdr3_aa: CASSEGAGGSTDTQYF

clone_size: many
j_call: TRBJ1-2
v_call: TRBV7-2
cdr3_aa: CASSLDAGYTF

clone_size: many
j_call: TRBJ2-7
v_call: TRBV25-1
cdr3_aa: CASSGGNRQVYEQYF

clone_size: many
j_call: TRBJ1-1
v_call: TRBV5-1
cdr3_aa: CASSLALTGVNTEAFF

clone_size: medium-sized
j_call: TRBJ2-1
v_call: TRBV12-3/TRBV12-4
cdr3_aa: CASSFVTGANEQFF

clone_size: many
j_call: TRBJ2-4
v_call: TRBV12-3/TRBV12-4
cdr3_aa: CASSLRDRRSGRYKNIQYF

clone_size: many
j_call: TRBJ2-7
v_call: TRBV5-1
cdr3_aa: CASSTSGVREYEQYF

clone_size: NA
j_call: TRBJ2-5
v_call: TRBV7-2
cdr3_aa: CASSSRGLASTPETQYF

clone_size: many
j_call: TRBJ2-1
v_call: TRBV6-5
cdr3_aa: CASSYLWVAGVDEQFF

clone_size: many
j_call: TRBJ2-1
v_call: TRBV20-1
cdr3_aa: CSASIVFGGPEEQFF

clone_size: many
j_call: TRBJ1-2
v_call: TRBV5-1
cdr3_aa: CASSLKNPGNDYGYTF

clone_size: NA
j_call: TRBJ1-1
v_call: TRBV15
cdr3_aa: CATSRDRAPPIEAFF

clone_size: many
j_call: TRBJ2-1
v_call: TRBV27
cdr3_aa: CASSWGGGPPYEQFF

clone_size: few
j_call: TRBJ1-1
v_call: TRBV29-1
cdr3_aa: CSVGQYAFF

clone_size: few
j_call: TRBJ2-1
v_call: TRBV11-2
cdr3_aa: CASSLSATGYEQFF

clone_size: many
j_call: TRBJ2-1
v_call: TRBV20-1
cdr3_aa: CSAPDRRDFNEQFF

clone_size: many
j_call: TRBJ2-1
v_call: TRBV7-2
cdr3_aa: CASSAGQGMSYNEQFF

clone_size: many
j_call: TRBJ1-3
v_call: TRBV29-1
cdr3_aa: CSARTGISSGNTIYF

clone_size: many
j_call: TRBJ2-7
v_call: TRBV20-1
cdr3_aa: CSARGQGFEYEQYF

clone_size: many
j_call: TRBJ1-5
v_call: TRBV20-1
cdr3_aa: CSASGSGRNNQPQHF

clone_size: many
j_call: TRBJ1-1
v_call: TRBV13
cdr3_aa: CASSLEYGQGNTEAFF

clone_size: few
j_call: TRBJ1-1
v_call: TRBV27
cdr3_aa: CASRRTGGRTEAFF

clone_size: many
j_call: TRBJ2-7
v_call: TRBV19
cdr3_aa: CASSIRGNEQYF

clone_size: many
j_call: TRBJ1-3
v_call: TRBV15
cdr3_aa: CATTTTGLFSGNTIYF

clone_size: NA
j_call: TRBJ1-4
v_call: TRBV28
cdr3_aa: CASSLRGGAGGEKLFF

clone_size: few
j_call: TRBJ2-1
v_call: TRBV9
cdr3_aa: CASSVQTSAYNEQFF

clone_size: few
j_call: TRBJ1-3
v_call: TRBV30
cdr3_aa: CAWVRTGATGNTIYF

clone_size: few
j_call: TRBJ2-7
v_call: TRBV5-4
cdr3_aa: CASSLEGTSLHEQYF

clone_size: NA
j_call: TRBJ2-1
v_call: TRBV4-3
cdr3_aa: CARSQDLLADNEQFF